Reported below is one T cell receptor (beta chain). This record belongs to a study of shared clonotypes between healthy human individuals. The germline V and J ends were trimmed by 4 bases and 4 bases, with 20 bases remaining between them. CDR3 length: 16 residues. Germline V gives CDR1 SGHNT, CDR2 YYREEE (reference sequence). Deep-level assay runs were performed. The method was immunoSEQ multiplex PCR; TCRdb's version includes in-frame clones alone and lacks a portion of them. The sample has about a million clones; roughly 80% are singletons. Material for sequencing was memory CD4+ T cells from PBMCs. This sample's subset: CD45RA-negative fraction. The chain has TRBV5-4 and TRBJ1-2, with a possible D match to TRBD1 (5 bases). This clonotype was obtained from a man in his late teens or twenties in good health. Some clones in this sample may be carry-over from other donors' samples. The CDR3 DNA reads TGTGCCAGCAGCCTTTTGTCAGGGCAGAGGGCCTATGGCTACACCTTC. Translating gives CASSLLSGQRAYGYTF.